Sequencing of this TCR beta chain was carried out in a study of Ad26.COV2.S vaccination and SARS-CoV-2 variants. Overall study findings and caveats: Across vaccine and placebo recipients, the breadth of non-spike TCRs was similar. Spike-specific TCR breadth was greater after Ad26.COV2.S than placebo. Estimates derived from TCR breadth and depth analyses may have underestimated total T cell responses. Substantial breadth was reportedly displayed by spike-specific CD8+ and CD4+ T cell responses after vaccination.

Assay used: immunoSEQ multiplex PCR; TCRdb lists only in-frame clones, some missing. The sample records about 180,000 clones, 87% being singletons. In its sample, this clone was seen once. Its antigen is currently unknown. Per germline, CDR1 SNHLY and CDR2 FYNNEI. V shed 4 bases, J shed 7 bases, and the junction held 8 bases outside the gene matches. This CDR3 comprises 15 residues. This sample comprised peripheral blood, obtained after recovery from COVID-19. The chain couples TRBV2 to TRBJ2-3, with TRBD1 identical over 10 bases. The clonotype was recovered from a human donor who had recovered from COVID-19. CDR3 sequence: CASSARTGGGNTQYF. CDR3 DNA: TGTGCCAGCAGTGCTAGGACAGGGGGGGGAAATACGCAGTATTTT.